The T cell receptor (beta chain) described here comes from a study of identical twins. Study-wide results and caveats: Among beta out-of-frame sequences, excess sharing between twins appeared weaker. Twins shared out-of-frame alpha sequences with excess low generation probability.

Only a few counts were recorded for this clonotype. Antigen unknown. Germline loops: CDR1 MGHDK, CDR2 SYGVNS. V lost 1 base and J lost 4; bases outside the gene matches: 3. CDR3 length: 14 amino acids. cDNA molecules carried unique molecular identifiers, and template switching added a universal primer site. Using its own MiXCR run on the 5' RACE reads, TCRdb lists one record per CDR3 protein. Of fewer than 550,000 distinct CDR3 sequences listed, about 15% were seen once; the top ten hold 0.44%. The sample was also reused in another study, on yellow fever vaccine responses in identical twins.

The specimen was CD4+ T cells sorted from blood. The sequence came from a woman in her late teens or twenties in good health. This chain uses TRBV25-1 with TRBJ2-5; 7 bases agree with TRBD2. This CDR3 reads CASSESGGRETQYF. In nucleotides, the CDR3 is TGTGCCAGCAGTGAATCGGGGGGTCGAGAGACCCAGTACTTC.